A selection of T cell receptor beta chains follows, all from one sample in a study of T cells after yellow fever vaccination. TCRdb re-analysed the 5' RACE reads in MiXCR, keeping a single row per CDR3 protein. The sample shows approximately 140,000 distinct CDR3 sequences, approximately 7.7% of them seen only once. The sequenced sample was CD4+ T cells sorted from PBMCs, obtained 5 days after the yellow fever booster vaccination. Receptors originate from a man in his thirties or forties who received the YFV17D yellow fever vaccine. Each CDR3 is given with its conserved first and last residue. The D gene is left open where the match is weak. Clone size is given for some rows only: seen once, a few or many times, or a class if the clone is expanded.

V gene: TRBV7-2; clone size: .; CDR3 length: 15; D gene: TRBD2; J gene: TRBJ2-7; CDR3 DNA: TGTGCCAGCAGCTTAGACCGAGCGGGAGCTTCTGAGCAGTACTTC; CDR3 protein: CASSLDRAGASEQYF
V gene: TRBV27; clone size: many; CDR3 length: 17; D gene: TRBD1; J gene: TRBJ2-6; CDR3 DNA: TGTGCCAGCAGTCTACAGGGGATATCTCTGGGGGCCAACGTCCTGACTTTC; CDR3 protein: CASSLQGISLGANVLTF
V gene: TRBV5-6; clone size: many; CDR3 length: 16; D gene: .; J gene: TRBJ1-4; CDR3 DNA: TGTGCCAGCAGCTTGGTCCCTGAACAGGGCGGGGAAAAACTGTTTTTT; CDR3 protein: CASSLVPEQGGEKLFF
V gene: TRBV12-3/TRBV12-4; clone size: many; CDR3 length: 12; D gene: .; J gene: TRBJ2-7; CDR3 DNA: TGTGCCAGCAGTTTAGTCAGGGGAGGTCAGTACTTC; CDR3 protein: CASSLVRGGQYF
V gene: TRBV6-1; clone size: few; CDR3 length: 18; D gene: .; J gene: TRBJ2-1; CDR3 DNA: TGTGCCAGCAGTCCGGGGCCGACAATTCCGAGCTCCTACAATGAGCAGTTCTTC; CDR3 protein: CASSPGPTIPSSYNEQFF
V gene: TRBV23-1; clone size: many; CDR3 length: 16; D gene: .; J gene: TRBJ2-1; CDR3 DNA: TGCGCCAGCAGTCACCGCCGAGCCTTCGAGGGATACGAGCAGTTCTTC; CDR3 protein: CASSHRRAFEGYEQFF
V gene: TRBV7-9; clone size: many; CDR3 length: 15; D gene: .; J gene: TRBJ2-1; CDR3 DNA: TGTGCCAGCAGCTTACCCCTCAGAATGGGCAATGAGCAGTTCTTC; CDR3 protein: CASSLPLRMGNEQFF
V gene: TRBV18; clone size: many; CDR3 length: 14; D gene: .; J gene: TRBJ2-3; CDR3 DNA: TGTGCCAGTCAAGCCCGGACAGCCACAGATACGCAGTATTTT; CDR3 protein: CASQARTATDTQYF
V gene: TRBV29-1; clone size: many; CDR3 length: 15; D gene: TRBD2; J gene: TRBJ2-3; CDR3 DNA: TGCAGGGAAACCGAGCGGGAGCATAGCACAGATACGCAGTATTTT; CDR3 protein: CRETEREHSTDTQYF
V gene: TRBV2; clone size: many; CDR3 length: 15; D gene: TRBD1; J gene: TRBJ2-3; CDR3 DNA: TGTGCCAGCAGAGACGGGACAGGGGGCCGGGATACGCAGTATTTT; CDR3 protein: CASRDGTGGRDTQYF
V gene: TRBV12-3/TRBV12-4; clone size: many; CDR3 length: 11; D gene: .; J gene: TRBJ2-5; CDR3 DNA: TGTGCCATCATCGCTGAAGAGACCCAGTACTTC; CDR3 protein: CAIIAEETQYF
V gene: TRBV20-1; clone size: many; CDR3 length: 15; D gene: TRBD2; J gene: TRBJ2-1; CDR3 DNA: TGCAGTGCGAGAACTAGCGGGAGGGCTATGAATGAGCAGTTCTTC; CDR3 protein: CSARTSGRAMNEQFF
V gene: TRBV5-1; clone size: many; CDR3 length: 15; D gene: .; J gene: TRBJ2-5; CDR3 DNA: TGCGCCAGCAGTTTGGTCGGGAGCCCTCAAGAGACCCAGTACTTC; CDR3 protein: CASSLVGSPQETQYF
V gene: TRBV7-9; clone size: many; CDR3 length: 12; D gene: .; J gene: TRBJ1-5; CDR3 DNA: TGTGCCAGCAGCTTAGATGTTCAGCCCCAGCATTTT; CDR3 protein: CASSLDVQPQHF
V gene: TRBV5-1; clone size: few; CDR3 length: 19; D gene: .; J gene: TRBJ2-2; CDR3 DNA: TGCGCCAGCATGAAAAGAGGGGGTCGGAGTCAGTTTAACACCGGGGAGCTGTTTTTT; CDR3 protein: CASMKRGGRSQFNTGELFF
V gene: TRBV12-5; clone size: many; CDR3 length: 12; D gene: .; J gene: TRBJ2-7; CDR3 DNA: TGTGCTAGTGGTTTGGGCCCTTACGAGCAGTACTTC; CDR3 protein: CASGLGPYEQYF
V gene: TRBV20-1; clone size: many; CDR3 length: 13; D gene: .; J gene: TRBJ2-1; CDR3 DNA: TGCAGTGCTAGAGATGGCAGGATCAATGAGCAGTTCTTC; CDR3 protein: CSARDGRINEQFF
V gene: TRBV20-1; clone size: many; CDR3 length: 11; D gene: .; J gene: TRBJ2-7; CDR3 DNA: TGCAGTGCTAGAGATAGGTGGGTGCAGTACTTC; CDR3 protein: CSARDRWVQYF
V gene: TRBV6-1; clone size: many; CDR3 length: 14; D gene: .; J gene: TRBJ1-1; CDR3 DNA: TGTGCCAGCATCGGGAACCTCGTGGGGACTGAAGCTTTCTTT; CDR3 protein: CASIGNLVGTEAFF
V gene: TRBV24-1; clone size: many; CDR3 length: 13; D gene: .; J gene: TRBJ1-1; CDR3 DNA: TGTGCCACCCAGGGCAGGGCGAACACTGAAGCTTTCTTT; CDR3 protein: CATQGRANTEAFF
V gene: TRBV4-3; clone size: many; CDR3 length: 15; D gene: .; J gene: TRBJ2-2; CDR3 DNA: TGCGCCAGCAGCAGACTAGAACAGAACACCGGGGAGCTGTTTTTT; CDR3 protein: CASSRLEQNTGELFF
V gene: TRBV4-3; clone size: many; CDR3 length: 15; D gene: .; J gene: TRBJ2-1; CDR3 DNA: TGCGCCAGCAGCCAAGAACAGAGCTCCTACAATGAGCAGTTCTTC; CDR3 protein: CASSQEQSSYNEQFF
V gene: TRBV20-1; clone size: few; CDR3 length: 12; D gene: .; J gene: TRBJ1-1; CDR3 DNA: TGCAGTGGCAGCCCGGGTAAGAATGAAGCTTTCTTT; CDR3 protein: CSGSPGKNEAFF
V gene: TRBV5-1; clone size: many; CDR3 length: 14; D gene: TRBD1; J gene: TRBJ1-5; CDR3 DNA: TGCGCCAGCAGCTTGGGAGGGGGCGATCAGCCCCAGCATTTT; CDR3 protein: CASSLGGGDQPQHF
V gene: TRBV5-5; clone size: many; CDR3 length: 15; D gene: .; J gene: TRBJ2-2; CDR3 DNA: TGTGCCAGCAGGGTGAGCGGAAGGAACACCGGGGAGCTGTTTTTT; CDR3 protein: CASRVSGRNTGELFF
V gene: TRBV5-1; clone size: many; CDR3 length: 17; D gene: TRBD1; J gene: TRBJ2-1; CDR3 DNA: TGCGCCAGCAGCTTGGAGGGGGCAGGGAGCTCCTACAATGAGCAGTTCTTC; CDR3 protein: CASSLEGAGSSYNEQFF
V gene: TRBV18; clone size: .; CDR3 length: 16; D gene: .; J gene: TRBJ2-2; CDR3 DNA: TGTGCCAGCTCACCGCTGAGCCTAGCGAACACCGGGGAGCTGTTTTTT; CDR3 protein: CASSPLSLANTGELFF
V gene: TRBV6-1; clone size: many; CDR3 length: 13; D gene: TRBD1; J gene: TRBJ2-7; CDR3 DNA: TGTGCCAGCGGACGGGACAGGATTTACGAGCAGTACTTC; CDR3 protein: CASGRDRIYEQYF
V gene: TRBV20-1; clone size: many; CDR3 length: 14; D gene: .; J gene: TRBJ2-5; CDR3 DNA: TGCAGTGCTAGAGATCAGGCGATCACACAGACCCAGTACTTC; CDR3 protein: CSARDQAITQTQYF
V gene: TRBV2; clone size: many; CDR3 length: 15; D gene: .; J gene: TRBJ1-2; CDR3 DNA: TGTGCCAGCAGTATGTCTAATAACGGGCATTATGGCTACACCTTC; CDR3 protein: CASSMSNNGHYGYTF
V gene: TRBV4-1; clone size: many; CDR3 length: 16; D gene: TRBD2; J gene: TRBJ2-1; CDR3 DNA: TGCGCCAGCAGCCCCCAATATAGCGGGAGCTACAATGAGCAGTTCTTC; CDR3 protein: CASSPQYSGSYNEQFF
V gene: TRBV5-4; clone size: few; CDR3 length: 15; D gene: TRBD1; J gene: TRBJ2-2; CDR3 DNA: TGTGCCAGCAGCCTGACAGGGGCGGACACCGGGGAGCTGTTTTTT; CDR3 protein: CASSLTGADTGELFF
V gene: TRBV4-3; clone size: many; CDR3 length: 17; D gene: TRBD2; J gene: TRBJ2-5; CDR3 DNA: TGCGCCAGCAGCCAAGCTAGGGCTAGCGGATACCAAGAGACCCAGTACTTC; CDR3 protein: CASSQARASGYQETQYF
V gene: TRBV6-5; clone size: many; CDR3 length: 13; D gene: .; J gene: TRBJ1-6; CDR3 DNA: TGTGCCAGCAGTTACTCGGACAATTCACCCCTCCACTTT; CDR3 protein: CASSYSDNSPLHF
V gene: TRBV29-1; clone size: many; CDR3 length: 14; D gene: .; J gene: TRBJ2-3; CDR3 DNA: TGCAGCGTTGCTCCAGGGAGAGCGGCAGATACGCAGTATTTT; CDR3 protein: CSVAPGRAADTQYF
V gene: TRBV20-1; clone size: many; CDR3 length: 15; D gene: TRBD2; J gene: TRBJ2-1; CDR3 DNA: TGCAGTGCTAGCCTCGGGGAGGGTTCCTACAATGAGCAGTTCTTC; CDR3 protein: CSASLGEGSYNEQFF
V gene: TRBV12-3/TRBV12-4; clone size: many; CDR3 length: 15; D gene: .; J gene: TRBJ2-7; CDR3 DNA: TGTGCCAGCAGTTTAGGTCTTCCGGGGTCCTACGAGCAGTACTTC; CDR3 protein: CASSLGLPGSYEQYF
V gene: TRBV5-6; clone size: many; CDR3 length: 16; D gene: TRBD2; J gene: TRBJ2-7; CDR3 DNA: TGTGCCAGCAGCTGGGGAGGGTCGGTAAAGGTGAGAGAGCAGTACTTC; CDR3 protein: CASSWGGSVKVREQYF
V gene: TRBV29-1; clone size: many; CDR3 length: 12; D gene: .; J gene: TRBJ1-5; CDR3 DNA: TGCAGCGTTGCGGCAGCGGGGCAGCCCCAGCATTTT; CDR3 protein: CSVAAAGQPQHF
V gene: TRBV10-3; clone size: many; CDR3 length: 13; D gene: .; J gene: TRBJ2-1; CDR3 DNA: TGTGCCATCAGTGGGGGGACGAGCAATGAGCAGTTCTTC; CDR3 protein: CAISGGTSNEQFF
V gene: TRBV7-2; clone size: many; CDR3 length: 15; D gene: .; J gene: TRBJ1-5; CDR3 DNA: TGTGCCAGCAGCCCCCAGGCAGCCGGGAATCAGCCCCAGCATTTT; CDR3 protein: CASSPQAAGNQPQHF
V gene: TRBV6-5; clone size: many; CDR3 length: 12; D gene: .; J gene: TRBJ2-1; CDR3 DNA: TGTGCCAGCAGTTTCCGGACGGGAAGGCAGTTCTTC; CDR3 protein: CASSFRTGRQFF
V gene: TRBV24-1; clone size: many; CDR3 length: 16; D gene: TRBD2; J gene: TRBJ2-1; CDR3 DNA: TGTGCCACCAGTGATTCGGGGACTAGCGAAAACAATGAGCAGTTCTTC; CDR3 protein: CATSDSGTSENNEQFF
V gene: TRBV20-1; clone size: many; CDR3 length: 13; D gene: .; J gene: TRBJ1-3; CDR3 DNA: TGCAGTGCTAGAGTACACCTTGGAAACACCATATATTTT; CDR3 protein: CSARVHLGNTIYF
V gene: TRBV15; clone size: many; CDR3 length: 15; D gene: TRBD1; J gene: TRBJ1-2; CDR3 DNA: TGTGCCACCAGCAGGCTACAGGGGAGTGACTATGGCTACACCTTC; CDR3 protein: CATSRLQGSDYGYTF
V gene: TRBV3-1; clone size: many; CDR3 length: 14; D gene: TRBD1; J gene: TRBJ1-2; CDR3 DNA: TGTGCCAGCAGCCGACTCGACAGGGACTATGGCTACACCTTC; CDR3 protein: CASSRLDRDYGYTF
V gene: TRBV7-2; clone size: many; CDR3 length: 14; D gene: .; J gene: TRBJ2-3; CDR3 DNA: TGTGCCAGCAGCTTAGTTCTTTATTCAGATACGCAGTATTTT; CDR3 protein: CASSLVLYSDTQYF
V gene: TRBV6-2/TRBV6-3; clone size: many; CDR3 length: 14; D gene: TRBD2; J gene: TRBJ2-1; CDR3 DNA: TGTGCCAGCAGTTACTCGGGACTAAGCAATGAGCAGTTCTTC; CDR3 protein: CASSYSGLSNEQFF
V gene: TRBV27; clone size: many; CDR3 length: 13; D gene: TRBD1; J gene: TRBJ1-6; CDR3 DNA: TGTGCCAGCACCCGGACAGGGAATTCACCCCTCCACTTT; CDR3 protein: CASTRTGNSPLHF
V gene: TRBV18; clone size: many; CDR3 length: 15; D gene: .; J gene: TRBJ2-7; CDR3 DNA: TGTGCCAGCTCACCACCGCGACAAGCCTCTGGCGAGCAGTACTTC; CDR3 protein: CASSPPRQASGEQYF
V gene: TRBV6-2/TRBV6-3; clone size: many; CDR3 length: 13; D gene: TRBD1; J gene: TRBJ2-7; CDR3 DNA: TGTGCCAGCAGCAGACAGGGAACCTACGAGCAGTACTTC; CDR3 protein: CASSRQGTYEQYF
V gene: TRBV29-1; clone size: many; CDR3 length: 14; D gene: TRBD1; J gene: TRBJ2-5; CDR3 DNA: TGCAGCGTTGGACAGGGGGCTGCTGGAGAGACCCAGTACTTC; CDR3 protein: CSVGQGAAGETQYF
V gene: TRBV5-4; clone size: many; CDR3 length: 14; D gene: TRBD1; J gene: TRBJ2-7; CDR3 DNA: TGTGCCAGCAGCTTCCGACAGGGGATCCACGAGCAGTACTTC; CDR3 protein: CASSFRQGIHEQYF
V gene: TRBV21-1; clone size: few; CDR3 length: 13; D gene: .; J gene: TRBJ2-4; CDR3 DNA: TGTGCCAGCAGCAACACGGTTCCTGCCATTCAGTACTTC; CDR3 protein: CASSNTVPAIQYF
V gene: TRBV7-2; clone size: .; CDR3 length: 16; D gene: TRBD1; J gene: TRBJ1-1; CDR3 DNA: TGTGCCAGCAGCGCACGACAGGGCCCCATGAACACTGAAGCTTTCTTT; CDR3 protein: CASSARQGPMNTEAFF
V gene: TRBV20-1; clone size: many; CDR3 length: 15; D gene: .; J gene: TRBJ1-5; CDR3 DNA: TGCAGTGCTAGAGATGTCAGGGATAGCAATCAGCCCCAGCATTTT; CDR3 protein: CSARDVRDSNQPQHF
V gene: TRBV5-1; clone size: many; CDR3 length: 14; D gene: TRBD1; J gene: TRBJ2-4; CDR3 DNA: TGCGCCAGCAGCTTGGTAGGACAGGGTGGCATTCAGTACTTC; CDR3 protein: CASSLVGQGGIQYF
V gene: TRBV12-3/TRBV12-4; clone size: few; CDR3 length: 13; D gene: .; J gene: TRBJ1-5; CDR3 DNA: TGTGCCAGCAGTTTTTTCAGGGATCAGCCCCAGCATTTT; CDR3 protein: CASSFFRDQPQHF
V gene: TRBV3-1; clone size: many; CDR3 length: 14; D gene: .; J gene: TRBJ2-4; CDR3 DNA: TGTGCCAGCAACCAGGGTGGGAGCTCGGGCATTCAGTACTTC; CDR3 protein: CASNQGGSSGIQYF